The clone carrying this T cell receptor beta chain was detected only a few times. The record originates from a study of blood T cell repertoires in COVID-19. Overall study context: T cells, B-cell-depleted T cells, or PBMCs supplied cDNA or gDNA.

In the authors' methods: Cell counts per sample came from amplifying reference gene primers. TCRdb's table, derived via immunoSEQ multiplex PCR, lists solely in-frame clones and lacks some. That table gives V, J and clone size, and the DNA gave D and trimming. There are 340,000 or so clones in the sample; around 88% occur only once, and 2.5% to 3% lies in the top ten. The V and J ends lost 6 bases and 8 bases respectively, with 16 bases between them. This CDR3 comprises 14 residues. In germline, CDR1 is MDHEN, CDR2 SYDVKM. Sequencing was carried out using peripheral blood. The chain joins TRBV28 to TRBJ1-4; tentative D call: TRBD1 (6 bases). The source of this sequence is a man aged 25-45 years with active or convalescent COVID-19. The CDR3 DNA is TGTGCCAGCAGGTGGTCAGGGACATGGGAAAAACTGTTTTTT. Translation: CASRWSGTWEKLFF.